These 2 T cell receptor beta chains share one sample of origin, sequenced in a study of blood T cell repertoires in COVID-19. Here immunoSEQ multiplex PCR was the method, and the copy in TCRdb shows in-frame clones only, minus some. The data show about 120,000 clones, with 84% seen just once and about 4% held by the top ten. Material for sequencing was PBMCs or T cells enriched from blood (not recorded which). The receptors originated from a woman in her twenties or thirties who had recovered from COVID-19.

The chain has TRBV5-1 and TRBJ2-7; no clear D gene. Germline V gives CDR1 SGHRS, CDR2 YFSETQ. This CDR3 spans 13 amino acids. The V end lost 3 bases, the J end lost 2 bases, and 9 bases lay between the germline ends. The CDR3 DNA sequence: TGCGCCAGCAGCTCCGCAGGCGCCTACGAGCAGTACTTC. As protein: CASSSAGAYEQYF.

J is TRBJ1-2 and V is TRBV14; 10 bases fit TRBD1. After removal of 3 bases from V and 4 bases from J, the junction contained 2 bases not matched to a gene. Germline loops: CDR1 SGHDN, CDR2 FVKESK. This CDR3 region has 14 residues. This CDR3 reads CASSQGQGRYGYTF. The CDR3 nucleotides are TGTGCCAGCAGCCAGGGACAGGGGCGCTATGGCTACACCTTC.